These 12 T cell receptor beta chains came from one sample sequenced in a study of cytomegalovirus exposure and HLA in healthy donors (dated by TCRdb to 2016 to 2017). Library preparation was by the immunoSEQ multiplex PCR assay. The multiplex PCR relied on a mix of 60 forward primers for TCR Vbeta segments and 13 reverse primers for TCR Jbeta segments. Here the immuneACCESS table is served through TCRdb, limited to in-frame sequences with V and J called. Missing clones are a known gap in these copies; in checked studies unresolved V genes cover under half, and the rest lacks a known reason. The sample table contains about 78,000 clones; only one count was recorded for around 82% of them. Of the sample, 0.85% to 1.3% falls within the top ten clones. Sequences were obtained from PBMCs. The receptor source for this set is a male donor in good health and CMV-seronegative.

The chain employs TRBV7-9 and TRBJ2-7, with D perhaps matching TRBD2 (5 bases). This CDR3 has 12 amino acids. CDR1 and CDR2 from the germline V gene are SEHNR and FQNEAQ (reference sequence). Trimming removed 8 bases at V and 3 bases at J, with 11 bases between. The CDR3 reads CASSRELYEQYF. The CDR3 DNA is TGTGCCAGCTCGAGGGAACTCTACGAGCAGTACTTC.

The rearrangement joins TRBV5-1 to TRBJ2-1; D remains ambiguous. This CDR3 has 12 residues. The ends were cut back, 1 base at V and 7 bases at J, with 6 bases in the middle. Germline assignment: CDR1 SGHRS and CDR2 YFSETQ. For the CDR3, the DNA is TGCGCCAGCAGCTTGCCCCTTAATGAGCAGTTCTTC. Its translation is CASSLPLNEQFF.

V usage is TRBV25-1 and J usage is TRBJ1-3; TRBD1 aligns across 7 bases. CDR3 length: 18 amino acids. Germline CDR1 MGHDK, CDR2 SYGVNS. V lost 2 bases, J lost 0 bases, and 10 bases stayed unmatched. The DNA for the CDR3 is TGTGCCAGCAGTGAAGGGACAGATACTCTCTTCTCTGGAAACACCATATATTTT. This gives the protein CASSEGTDTLFSGNTIYF. Complete variable domain (other parts from reference TRBV25-1 and TRBJ1-3): EADIYQTPRYLVIGTGKKITLECSQTMGHDKMYWYQQDPGMELHLIHYSYGVNSTEKGDLSSESTVSRIRTEHFPLTLESARPSHTSQYLCASSEGTDTLFSGNTIYFGEGSWLTVV.

This clone has a handful of counts. The chain employs TRBV28 and TRBJ2-1; 9 bases agree with TRBD1. With V trimmed by 6 bases and J by 4 bases, 13 bases remained unmatched. In germline, CDR1 is MDHEN, CDR2 SYDVKM. The CDR3 has 17 amino acids. CDR3 DNA sequence: TGTGCCAGCAGACCAAATTGGGGGACAGGGTCTTACAATGAGCAGTTCTTC. Protein: CASRPNWGTGSYNEQFF. The full variable domain, completed using reference TRBV28 and TRBJ2-1, is DVKVTQSSRYLVKRTGEKVFLECVQDMDHENMFWYRQDPGLGLRLIYFSYDVKMKEKGDIPEGYSVSREKKERFSLILESASTNQTSMYLCASRPNWGTGSYNEQFFGPGTRLTVL.

The table lists this clone with a few counts. V and J are TRBV2 and TRBJ1-4; D may be TRBD1 (6 bases). The length of the CDR3 is 14 residues. Per germline, CDR1 SNHLY and CDR2 FYNNEI. The ends were cut back, 6 bases at V and 7 bases at J, with 15 bases in the middle. The CDR3 here is CASSRDRSGEKLFF. The CDR3 DNA reads as TGTGCCAGCAGCCGTGACAGGTCGGGTGAAAAACTGTTTTTT.

The gene calls are TRBV7-9 and TRBJ2-1; TRBD2 matches 9 bases. V shed 0 bases, J shed 6 bases, and the junction held 3 bases outside the gene matches. Germline lookup yields CDR1 SEHNR and CDR2 FQNEAQ (reference sequence). This CDR3 has 15 amino acids. CDR3 sequence reads: CASSLAGLASNEQFF. The CDR3 DNA reads as TGTGCCAGCAGCTTAGCGGGACTAGCCTCCAATGAGCAGTTCTTC.

The table lists this clone with a few counts. This CDR3 reads CAWLQGRTGELFF. CDR3 nucleotides: TGTGCCTGGTTACAGGGACGCACCGGGGAGCTGTTTTTT. This chain uses TRBV30 with TRBJ2-2; the D gene is possibly TRBD1 (6 bases). The germline V gene has CDR1 GTSNPN and CDR2 SVGIG (reference sequence). Trimming took 5 bases from V and 4 from J, leaving 11 bases between them. This CDR3 has 13 amino acids.

The chain is built from TRBV28 and TRBJ2-7; tentatively, D is TRBD2 (5 bases). With 5 bases removed from V and 0 bases from J, the gap between germline ends came to 17 bases. CDR1 is MDHEN, CDR2 SYDVKM, per germline. This CDR3 has 16 residues. In DNA form, the CDR3 reads TGTGCCAGCAGTCAATCGAGGGTCTCTAGCTCCTACGAGCAGTACTTC. This sequence encodes CASSQSRVSSSYEQYF.

This clone was counted a few times. The chain employs TRBV9 and TRBJ1-6, with 7 bases lining up with TRBD1. CDR3 length: 15 residues. Germline values: CDR1 SGDLS, CDR2 YYNGEE. The junction had 9 bases not matched to a gene; V was cut back by 4 bases and J by 8 bases. This CDR3 is CASSTRGGGDSPLHF. As DNA, the CDR3 is TGTGCCAGCAGCACGAGAGGAGGGGGCGATTCACCCCTCCACTTT.

The chain uses TRBV9 and TRBJ2-1; 7 nucleotides align to TRBD2. The CDR3 runs to 15 residues. V lost 4 bases to trimming and J lost 8 bases; unmatched junction nucleotides: 12. Germline V lookup: CDR1 SGDLS, CDR2 YYNGEE. Written as DNA, the CDR3 is TGTGCCAGCAGCATCCGGGACTACCTAGGATATGAGCAGTTCTTC. The encoded protein is CASSIRDYLGYEQFF.

This chain connects TRBV30 to TRBJ1-6; a weak D match, TRBD1 (6 bases). Per the germline V gene, CDR1 is GTSNPN and CDR2 is SVGIG (reference sequence). This CDR3 has 13 amino acids. V was pared by 2 bases and J by 10 bases, with 12 bases between. This chain's CDR3 is CAWSLNRVSPLHF. CDR3 DNA sequence: TGTGCCTGGAGTTTGAACAGGGTATCACCCCTCCACTTT.

The gene calls are TRBV28 and TRBJ2-5; TRBD2 agrees at 7 bases. Trimming at V came to 5 bases and at J to 5 bases, leaving 11 bases not matched to a gene. CDR1 and CDR2 (germline): MDHEN, SYDVKM. There are 15 residues in the CDR3. As DNA, the CDR3 is TGTGCCAGCAGTCTGGGGACTACGAGATTCGAGACCCAGTACTTC. Its protein is CASSLGTTRFETQYF.